This is a list of T cell receptor beta chains from one sample in a study of blood T cell repertoires in COVID-19. Method: immunoSEQ multiplex PCR; TCRdb's copy keeps in-frame clones and lacks some. The table records a few hundred thousand clones, around nine tenths of them present only once. The sequenced sample consisted of PBMCs or T cells enriched from blood (not recorded which). These receptors came from a woman aged 60-75 years who had recovered from COVID-19. Both conserved end residues are part of each CDR3. The size field is filled for only some rows; it gives once, few, many or a size class.

V gene: TRBV7-9; clone size: once; CDR3 protein: CASSFGTETEAFF
V gene: TRBV5-1; clone size: NA; CDR3 protein: CASSSRTLSGAFF
V gene: TRBV25-1; clone size: NA; CDR3 protein: CASSGGASQPQHF
V gene: TRBV2; clone size: NA; CDR3 protein: CASSEADRVGSYEQYF
V gene: TRBV20-1; clone size: NA; CDR3 protein: CSAAAGTLLHF
V gene: TRBV19; clone size: NA; CDR3 protein: CASSIDRGETQYF
V gene: TRBV19; clone size: few; CDR3 protein: CATQGRNYGYTF
V gene: TRBV6-4; clone size: NA; CDR3 protein: CASSAGLSSYNEQFF
V gene: TRBV3-1/TRBV3-2; clone size: NA; CDR3 protein: CASSLQTAGEKLFF
V gene: TRBV7-2; clone size: NA; CDR3 protein: CASSFTEAFF
V gene: TRBV4-1; clone size: NA; CDR3 protein: CASSQDLSGLQPQHF
V gene: TRBV5-1; clone size: NA; CDR3 protein: CASSPRQEPLSGANVLTF
V gene: TRBV6-5; clone size: NA; CDR3 protein: CASSYSRQANTEAFF
V gene: TRBV30; clone size: few; CDR3 protein: CAWSVPGTDTQYF
V gene: TRBV9; clone size: NA; CDR3 protein: CASSPRSGGAVDEQYF
V gene: TRBV11-2; clone size: NA; CDR3 protein: CASSGPGAYNEQFF
V gene: TRBV24-1; clone size: NA; CDR3 protein: CATSGGGTSEQFF
V gene: TRBV27; clone size: once; CDR3 protein: CASSLAGSSYEQYF
V gene: TRBV7-9; clone size: NA; CDR3 protein: CASSFYGGTITDTQYF
V gene: TRBV2; clone size: NA; CDR3 protein: CASSLGSSYNSPLHF
V gene: TRBV2; clone size: NA; CDR3 protein: CASSEIPGVSYGYTF
V gene: TRBV3-1/TRBV3-2; clone size: NA; CDR3 protein: CASSALTGRAGTDTQYF
V gene: TRBV11-2; clone size: NA; CDR3 protein: CASSSLDRVLYGYTF
V gene: TRBV3-1/TRBV3-2; clone size: NA; CDR3 protein: CASSQRTVSQETQYF
V gene: TRBV5-1; clone size: NA; CDR3 protein: CASSRGQGVGGSYEQYF
V gene: TRBV11-2; clone size: NA; CDR3 protein: CASSPRTGGFGNTIYF
V gene: TRBV4-2; clone size: NA; CDR3 protein: CASSQDAGVGGGELFF
V gene: TRBV7-2; clone size: NA; CDR3 protein: CASSLGQAKTQYF
V gene: TRBV3-1/TRBV3-2; clone size: few; CDR3 protein: CASSHRGPQAFF
V gene: TRBV4-1; clone size: NA; CDR3 protein: CASSQVARSRYEKLFF
V gene: TRBV5-1; clone size: NA; CDR3 protein: CASSFVMFGLAGEETQYF
V gene: TRBV5-1; clone size: NA; CDR3 protein: CASSSSGTGVYGYTF
V gene: TRBV29-1; clone size: few; CDR3 protein: CSVAGDSNQPQHF
V gene: TRBV25-1; clone size: NA; CDR3 protein: CASSDSGNTEAFF